The rows below give T cell receptor beta chains drawn from one sample of a study of technical replicates of blood from a few donors. This table comes from immunoSEQ multiplex PCR, and its TCRdb copy is limited to in-frame clones, with some not included. The repertoire holds just over 95,000 clones, with approximately 95% as singletons. Specimen: T cells isolated from PBMCs. The receptor set was obtained from a human donor in good health. CDR3s include the opening cysteine and the closing phenylalanine or tryptophan. A D gene is named only where the DNA matches it firmly. Rows may omit the clone size; those that give it use once, few, many or a size class.

>once|TRBJ1-1|TRBV7-9|-
TGTGCCAGCAGCTTAGGTTTGGCGGGGGCTTTCTTT
CASSLGLAGAFF
>-|TRBJ2-7|TRBV28|-
TGTGCCAGCACTAAGGAGGACCGTTACGAGCAGTACTTC
CASTKEDRYEQYF
>once|TRBJ1-5|TRBV7-8|TRBD1
TGTGCCAGCAGCTTATCCACTCCGGGACAGGCAATTAATCAGCCCCAGCATTTT
CASSLSTPGQAINQPQHF
>once|TRBJ1-5|TRBV4-1|-
TGCGCCAGCAGCCTACGGGGGGTCAATCAGCCCCAGCATTTT
CASSLRGVNQPQHF
>-|TRBJ2-1|TRBV9|TRBD2
TGTGCCAGCAGCGTTGGACTAGCGGGACTCGATGAGCAGTTCTTC
CASSVGLAGLDEQFF
>-|TRBJ1-5|TRBV6-5|-
TGTGCCAGCAGTTCGTGGGGGAGGACCAGCGGTCAGCCCCAGCATTTT
CASSSWGRTSGQPQHF
>-|TRBJ1-3|TRBV6-4|-
TGTGCCAGCAGTGCGGAGGAAGGAAACACCATATATTTT
CASSAEEGNTIYF
>-|TRBJ1-1|TRBV2|-
TGTGCCAGCAGTGAAGCGCTCAGACGGGACACTGAAGCTTTCTTT
CASSEALRRDTEAFF
>-|TRBJ1-4|TRBV11-3|-
TGTGCCAGCAGCCCAAGTCGGACAGCAGGAGATGAAAAACTGTTTTTT
CASSPSRTAGDEKLFF
>-|TRBJ2-7|TRBV5-8|-
TGTGCCAGCACCCTCAGCGGGTCTTTCTACGAGCAGTACTTC
CASTLSGSFYEQYF